These T cell receptor beta chains were read from a single sample in a study of vaccination effects on CD4 cells after COVID-19. For these receptors, no antigen is known. Only in-frame clones appear in the TCRdb table, and some are missing; sequencing was by immunoSEQ multiplex PCR. The sample has roughly 35,000 clones, roughly 72% seen once. Material: CD4+ T cells from PBMCs cultured with HCoV-OC43 spike peptides, obtained before COVID-19 vaccination. All receptors derive from a human donor who received a COVID-19 vaccine. CDR3s include the opening cysteine and the closing phenylalanine or tryptophan. D genes are given only for firm matches. The size field is filled for only some rows; it gives once, few, many or a size class.

CDR3 protein,CDR3 DNA,V gene,D gene,clone size,J gene
CASSLAAPELRGQPQHF,TGTGCCAGCAGCTTAGCGGCCCCGGAACTTCGTGGTCAGCCCCAGCATTTT,TRBV7-9,.,.,TRBJ1-5
CASSSTGTGGRYGYTF,TGTGCCAGCTCAAGCACCGGGACAGGGGGTCGTTATGGCTACACCTTC,TRBV18,TRBD1,.,TRBJ1-2
CSVSRHSSYEQYF,TGCAGCGTCTCCCGGCACTCCTCCTACGAGCAGTACTTC,TRBV29-1,.,.,TRBJ2-7
CASSVRTGITYGYTF,TGCGCCAGCAGCGTTAGGACAGGCATCACTTATGGCTACACCTTC,TRBV5-1,TRBD1,.,TRBJ1-2
CASISGRGDEQFF,TGTGCCAGCATCTCCGGGCGCGGGGATGAGCAGTTCTTC,TRBV27,.,.,TRBJ2-1
CASSQSGQNTEAFF,TGTGCCAGCAGCCAATCGGGGCAGAACACTGAAGCTTTCTTT,TRBV16,.,.,TRBJ1-1
CASSPNRGEYGYTF,TGTGCCAGCTCACCGAACAGGGGCGAGTATGGCTACACCTTC,TRBV18,TRBD1,.,TRBJ1-2
CASSARGVNTEAFF,TGTGCCAGCAGCGCGAGGGGGGTGAACACTGAAGCTTTCTTT,TRBV9,.,once,TRBJ1-1
CASSLELNEKLFF,TGTGCCAGCAGCTTAGAGCTTAATGAAAAACTGTTTTTT,TRBV7-2,.,medium-sized,TRBJ1-4
CASSIRVHQPQHF,TGTGCCAGTAGTATACGGGTACATCAGCCCCAGCATTTT,TRBV19,.,few,TRBJ1-5
CASSRTGDGADTQYF,TGCGCCAGCAGCCGGACAGGGGATGGGGCAGATACGCAGTATTTT,TRBV5-1,TRBD1,.,TRBJ2-3
CATNHRVGTEAFF,TGTGCCACCAATCACAGGGTCGGCACTGAAGCTTTCTTT,TRBV19,.,.,TRBJ1-1
CASSYMGDNQPQHF,TGTGCCAGCAGTTACATGGGTGACAATCAGCCCCAGCATTTT,TRBV6-6,.,once,TRBJ1-5
CASSLRTLASAYEQYF,TGTGCCAGCAGCCTAAGAACACTAGCGAGTGCCTACGAGCAGTACTTC,TRBV7-6,TRBD2,.,TRBJ2-7
CASSQELRTALRNQPQHF,TGTGCCAGCAGCCAAGAACTCCGGACGGCGCTGCGCAATCAGCCCCAGCATTTT,TRBV14,.,.,TRBJ1-5